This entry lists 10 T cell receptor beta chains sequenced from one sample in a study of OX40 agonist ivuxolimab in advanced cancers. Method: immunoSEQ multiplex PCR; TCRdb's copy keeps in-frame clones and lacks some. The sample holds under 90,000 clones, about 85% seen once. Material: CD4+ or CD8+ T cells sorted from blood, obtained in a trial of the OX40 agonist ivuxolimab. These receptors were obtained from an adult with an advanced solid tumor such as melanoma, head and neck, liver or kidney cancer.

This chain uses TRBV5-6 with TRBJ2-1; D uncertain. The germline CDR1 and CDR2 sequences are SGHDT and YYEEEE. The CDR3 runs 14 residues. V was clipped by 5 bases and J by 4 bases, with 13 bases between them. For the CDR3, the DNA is TGTGCCAGCAGTTCGGAGACTTCTTACAATGAGCAGTTCTTC. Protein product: CASSSETSYNEQFF.

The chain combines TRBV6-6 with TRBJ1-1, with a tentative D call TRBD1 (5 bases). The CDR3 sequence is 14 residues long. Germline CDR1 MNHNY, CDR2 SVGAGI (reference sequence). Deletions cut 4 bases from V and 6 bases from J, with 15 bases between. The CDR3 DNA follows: TGTGCCAGCAGTTGGTCAGGGTATTCATCTGAAGCTTTCTTT. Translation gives CASSWSGYSSEAFF.

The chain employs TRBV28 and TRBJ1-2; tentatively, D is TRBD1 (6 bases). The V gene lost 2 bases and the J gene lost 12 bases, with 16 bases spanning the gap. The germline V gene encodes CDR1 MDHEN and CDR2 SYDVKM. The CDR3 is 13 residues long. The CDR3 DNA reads TGTGCCAGCAGTTTAATAGTTGACAGGCAGAACACCTTC. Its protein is CASSLIVDRQNTF.

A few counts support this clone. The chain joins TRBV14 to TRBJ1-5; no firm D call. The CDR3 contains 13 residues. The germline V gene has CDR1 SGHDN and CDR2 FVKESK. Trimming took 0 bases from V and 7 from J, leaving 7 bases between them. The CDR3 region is CASSQDLRQPQHF. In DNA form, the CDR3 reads TGTGCCAGCAGCCAAGATCTTCGGCAGCCCCAGCATTTT.

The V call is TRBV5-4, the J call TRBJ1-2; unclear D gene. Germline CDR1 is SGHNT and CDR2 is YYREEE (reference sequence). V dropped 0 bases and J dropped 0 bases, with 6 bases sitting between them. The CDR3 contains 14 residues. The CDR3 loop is CASSLERANYGYTF. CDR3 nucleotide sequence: TGTGCCAGCAGCTTGGAGCGAGCTAACTATGGCTACACCTTC.

In DNA form, the CDR3 reads TGTGCCAGCTGCCTGAACACTGAAGCTTTCTTT. As protein: CASCLNTEAFF. This chain links TRBV2 with TRBJ1-1, with D uncertain. V gave up 8 bases and J gave up 0 bases, with 4 bases separating them. The length of the CDR3 is 11 residues. Germline V lookup: CDR1 SNHLY, CDR2 FYNNEI.

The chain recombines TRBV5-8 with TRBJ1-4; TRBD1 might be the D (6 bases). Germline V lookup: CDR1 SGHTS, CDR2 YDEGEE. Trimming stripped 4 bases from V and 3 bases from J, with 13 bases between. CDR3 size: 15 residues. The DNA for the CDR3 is TGTGCCAGCAGCCTACGGGGACAAGCTAATGAAAAACTGTTTTTT. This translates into CASSLRGQANEKLFF.

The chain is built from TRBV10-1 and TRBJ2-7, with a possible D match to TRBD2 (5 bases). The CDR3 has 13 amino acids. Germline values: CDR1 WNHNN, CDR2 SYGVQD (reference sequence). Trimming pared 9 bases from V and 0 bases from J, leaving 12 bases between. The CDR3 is CARRVRGSYEQYF. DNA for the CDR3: TGCGCCAGAAGAGTCCGGGGCTCCTACGAGCAGTACTTC.

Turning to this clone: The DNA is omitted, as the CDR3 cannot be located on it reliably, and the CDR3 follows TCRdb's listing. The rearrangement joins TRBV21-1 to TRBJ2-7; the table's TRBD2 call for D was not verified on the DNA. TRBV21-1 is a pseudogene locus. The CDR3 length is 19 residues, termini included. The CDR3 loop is CASSKDGWVAGGSSYEQYF.

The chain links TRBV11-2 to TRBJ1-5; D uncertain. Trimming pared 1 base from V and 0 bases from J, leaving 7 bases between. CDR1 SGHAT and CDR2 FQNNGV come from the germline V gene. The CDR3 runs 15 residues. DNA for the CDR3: TGTGCCAGCAGCTTAGGCTCCTATAGCAATCAGCCCCAGCATTTT. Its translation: CASSLGSYSNQPQHF.